These 23 T cell receptor beta chains were all obtained from the same sample, sequenced in a study of cytomegalovirus exposure and HLA in healthy donors. The PCR contained 60 Vbeta and 13 Jbeta primers. Profiling relied on immunoSEQ multiplex PCR, and the TCRdb table lists in-frame clones only, not all of them. This sample has more than 200,000 clones; 55% to 75% occur once, and the top ten carry about 2.5%. The sequencing sample was made of PBMCs. Receptors were obtained from a man aged 40-49 years in good health and CMV-seropositive.

As DNA, the CDR3 is TGTGCCAGCAGTACCCTCAGACTAGCGGGGGGGCACGATGAGCAGTTCTTC. Protein: CASSTLRLAGGHDEQFF. The chain has TRBV27 and TRBJ2-1; TRBD2 matches 14 bases. The ends lost 5 bases at V and 8 bases at J; junction bases unmatched: 11. The CDR3 spans 17 residues. Per the germline V gene, CDR1 is MNHEY and CDR2 is SMNVEV (reference sequence).

The chain employs TRBV5-1 and TRBJ2-1; TRBD1 agrees at 12 bases. The length of the CDR3 is 14 residues. The V and J ends lost 6 bases and 9 bases, in that order; junction bases with no gene match: 7. CDR1 is SGHRS and CDR2 is YFSETQ in the germline V gene. In nucleotides, the CDR3 is TGCGCCAGCAAGGGACAGGGGGCTGGAGGTGAGCAGTTCTTC. The encoded protein is CASKGQGAGGEQFF. Using reference TRBV5-1 and TRBJ2-1 for the parts outside the CDR3, the full variable domain is KAGVTQTPRYLIKTRGQQVTLSCSPISGHRSVSWYQQTPGQGLQFLFEYFSETQRNKGNFPGRFSGRQFSNSRSEMNVSTLELGDSALYLCASKGQGAGGEQFFGPGTRLTVL.

Here the CDR3 reads CASSTFGDRDTGELFF. For the CDR3, the DNA is TGTGCCAGCAGTACCTTCGGGGATCGGGACACCGGGGAGCTGTTTTTT. This sequence joins TRBV27 and TRBJ2-2; D may be TRBD2 (5 bases). The V gene's germline CDR1 is MNHEY and CDR2 SMNVEV (reference sequence). The V gene lost 5 bases and the J gene lost 3 bases, with 16 bases spanning the gap. The CDR3 runs 16 residues.

The chain is built from TRBV27 and TRBJ2-4; D remains unclear. From germline, CDR1 is MNHEY and CDR2 SMNVEV (reference sequence). CDR3 length: 13 amino acids. Deletions cut 4 bases from V and 2 bases from J, with 6 bases between. CDR3 loop: CASSSVSKNIQYF. In nucleotides, the CDR3 is TGTGCCAGCAGTTCGGTGTCCAAAAACATTCAGTACTTC.

Comments on this clone: The junction shows a germline mismatch at one end, possibly a read error. V usage is TRBV5-1 and J usage is TRBJ1-2; TRBD1 matches 8 bases. The CDR3 covers 13 residues. CDR1 is SGHRS and CDR2 is YFSETQ in the germline V gene. The CDR3 protein is CASSLDRVYGYTF. The CDR3 bases are TGCGCCAGCAGTTTGGACAGGGTCTATGGCTACACCTTC.

The chain employs TRBV2 and TRBJ2-7, with TRBD1 identical over 8 bases. Germline loops: CDR1 SNHLY, CDR2 FYNNEI. J lost 3 bases, V lost 3 bases, and 1 base had no gene match. There are 13 residues in the CDR3. The CDR3 loop is CASSDGTGYEQYF. The CDR3 nucleotides are TGTGCCAGCAGTGACGGGACAGGCTACGAGCAGTACTTC.

This chain uses TRBV2 with TRBJ2-2; D is perhaps TRBD1 (6 bases). Trimming removed 7 bases at V and 3 bases at J, with 12 bases between. CDR3 length: 14 amino acids. The germline CDR1 and CDR2 sequences are SNHLY and FYNNEI. The CDR3 coding sequence is TGTGCCAGCATGGGCAGGGGAGACACCGGGGAGCTGTTTTTT. This codes for CASMGRGDTGELFF.

The gene calls are TRBV6-5 and TRBJ1-4, with a possible D match to TRBD1 (5 bases). Deletions cut 0 bases from V and 7 bases from J, with 12 bases between. This CDR3 is 15 amino acids long. The germline V gene has CDR1 MNHEY and CDR2 SVGAGI. The CDR3 sequence: CASSYSGAPGEKLFF. The CDR3 region has the DNA TGTGCCAGCAGTTACTCTGGGGCGCCGGGTGAAAAACTGTTTTTT.

This chain uses TRBV14 with TRBJ2-2, with D tentatively TRBD1 (5 bases). Germline CDR1 is SGHDN and CDR2 is FVKESK. Trimming cost V 4 bases and J 6 bases, with 12 bases left between them. CDR3 length: 14 amino acids. CDR3 region: CASSPRTGPGELFF. The CDR3 region has the DNA TGTGCCAGCAGCCCCCGAACAGGTCCCGGGGAGCTGTTTTTT.

This clone came up once. CDR3 DNA: TGTGCCAGCAGCTTGGGGGACAGGGGCTCTGGGGCCAACGTCCTGACTTTC. This sequence encodes CASSLGDRGSGANVLTF. This chain uses TRBV13 with TRBJ2-6; 10 bases match TRBD1. Germline CDR1 PRHDT, CDR2 FYEKMQ (reference sequence). The junction had 2 bases not matched to a gene; V was cut back by 3 bases and J by 0 bases. This CDR3 spans 17 amino acids.

V is TRBV6-5 and J is TRBJ1-5; the D gene is possibly TRBD1 (6 bases). This CDR3 spans 15 amino acids. Trimming cost V 6 bases and J 7 bases, with 19 bases left between them. CDR1 is MNHEY, CDR2 SVGAGI, per germline. CDR3 coding DNA: TGTGCCAGCAGCCCGAGGGGGGGGTTTATCCAGCCCCAGCATTTT. Residues: CASSPRGGFIQPQHF.

About this clone: The junction and the germline gene differ at one end; a read error may be behind it. The J gene is TRBJ2-3, the V gene TRBV7-3, with 9 bases identical to TRBD2. The CDR3 is 17 amino acids. The germline gives CDR1 SGHTA, CDR2 FQGTGA. The chain's CDR3 is CSSSLQASGDSTDTQYF. The CDR3 DNA sequence: TGTTCCAGCAGCCTCCAGGCTAGCGGGGACAGCACAGATACGCAGTATTTT.

The rearrangement joins TRBV7-9 to TRBJ1-5; D uncertain. The length of the CDR3 is 12 residues. V lost 4 bases to trimming and J lost 6 bases, with 7 bases between them. Germline CDR1 SEHNR, CDR2 FQNEAQ (reference sequence). The CDR3: CASSSGVQPQHF. In DNA, the CDR3 is TGTGCCAGCAGCTCGGGAGTTCAGCCCCAGCATTTT. Filled out from reference TRBV7-9 and TRBJ1-5, the complete variable domain reads DTGVSQNPRHKITKRGQNVTFRCDPISEHNRLYWYRQTLGQGPEFLTYFQNEAQLEKSRLLSDRFSAERPKGSFSTLEIQRTEQGDSAMYLCASSSGVQPQHFGDGTRLSIL.

The chain is built from TRBV7-8 and TRBJ1-4; D unresolved. Per the germline V gene, CDR1 is SGHVS and CDR2 is FQNEAQ. Trimming took off 2 bases at V and 4 bases at J, with 14 bases between the two ends. This CDR3 is built from 16 residues. CDR3 sequence reads: CASSLMVTADNEKLFF. The CDR3 DNA reads as TGTGCCAGCAGCTTAATGGTAACGGCGGATAATGAAAAACTGTTTTTT.

This clone was seen a few times. The chain is built from TRBV2 and TRBJ1-1; D gene unclear. The germline V and J ends were trimmed by 10 bases and 1 base, with 13 bases remaining between them. The CDR3 is made up of 13 amino acids. The germline CDR1 and CDR2 sequences are SNHLY and FYNNEI. The chain's CDR3 is CATLRRENTEAFF. The CDR3 DNA reads as TGTGCCACCCTCCGCCGGGAGAACACTGAAGCTTTCTTT.

Only a few counts were recorded for this clone. The chain carries TRBV5-4 and TRBJ2-7; 10 positions agree with TRBD2. There are 15 residues in the CDR3. CDR1 SGHNT and CDR2 YYREEE come from the germline V gene (reference sequence). J lost 3 bases, V lost 0 bases, and 3 bases had no gene match. DNA of the CDR3: TGTGCCAGCAGCTTGGAACTAGCGGGGTACTACGAGCAGTACTTC. This translates into CASSLELAGYYEQYF.

Regarding this clone: Other DNA sequences from this sample encode an identical CDR3 as well. This chain links TRBV5-8 with TRBJ1-5; 8 bases map to TRBD1. The V gene's germline CDR1 is SGHTS and CDR2 YDEGEE. The CDR3 contains 12 residues. Losses at the gene ends were 7 bases for V and 7 bases for J; bases not matched to a gene: 4. CDR3 sequence: CASRQGNQPQHF. Here the CDR3 DNA reads TGTGCCAGCCGACAGGGGAACCAGCCCCAGCATTTT.

V gene TRBV5-1 combines with J gene TRBJ1-1; 7 positions agree with TRBD1. V trimming: 5 bases; J trimming: 1 base; junction bases outside the gene matches: 5. CDR1 is SGHRS and CDR2 is YFSETQ in the germline V gene. The CDR3 sequence is 14 residues long. Here the CDR3 reads CASRTGQENTEAFF. The CDR3, as DNA: TGCGCCAGCAGAACAGGACAGGAGAACACTGAAGCTTTCTTT. Combining the CDR3 with reference TRBV5-1 and TRBJ1-1 gives the whole variable domain KAGVTQTPRYLIKTRGQQVTLSCSPISGHRSVSWYQQTPGQGLQFLFEYFSETQRNKGNFPGRFSGRQFSNSRSEMNVSTLELGDSALYLCASRTGQENTEAFFGQGTRLTVV.

This clone was counted a single time. V and J are TRBV11-3 and TRBJ2-5; TRBD2 is a possible D gene (5 bases). From germline, CDR1 is SGHNT and CDR2 YENEEA. The V gene lost 5 bases and the J gene lost 5 bases, with 12 bases spanning the gap. The CDR3 has 13 amino acids. The CDR3, as DNA: TGTGCCAGCAGCCCTCGGACTGGGGAGACCCAGTACTTC. Residues: CASSPRTGETQYF.

V usage is TRBV6-5 and J usage is TRBJ1-1; unclear D gene. V lost 11 bases and J lost 4, with 14 bases in between. CDR1 and CDR2 from the germline V gene are MNHEY and SVGAGI. This CDR3 region has 12 residues. Here the CDR3 DNA reads TGTGCCGGCCCTGGGTGCGGCACTGAAGCTTTCTTT. Translation: CAGPGCGTEAFF.

J is TRBJ2-7 and V is TRBV7-9; a possible D gene is TRBD2 (5 bases). This CDR3 contains 14 residues. Trimming took off 2 bases at V and 0 bases at J, with 8 bases between the two ends. The V gene's germline CDR1 is SEHNR and CDR2 FQNEAQ (reference sequence). For the CDR3, the DNA is TGTGCCAGCAGCTTATTAGCGAACTCCTACGAGCAGTACTTC. Amino acids: CASSLLANSYEQYF.

V and J are TRBV7-2 and TRBJ1-5; no definite D call. The CDR3 is 13 residues long. CDR1 and CDR2 from the germline V gene are SGHTA and FQGNSA. Between the trimmed V and J ends, which lost 2 bases and 4 bases, there was a span of 6 bases. DNA for the CDR3: TGTGCCAGCAGCTTATCCAGGAATCAGCCCCAGCATTTT. Translation: CASSLSRNQPQHF.

The chain has TRBV13 and TRBJ2-5, with D maybe TRBD2 (5 bases). With the DNA end fitting TRBJ2-7 better, the J assignment may be wrong. CDR1 and CDR2 from the germline V gene are PRHDT and FYEKMQ (reference sequence). This CDR3 contains 12 residues. The CDR3 loop is CASSYGVSEQYF. CDR3 sequence (DNA): TGTGCCAGCAGTTACGGGGTGTCCGAGCAGTACTTC.